This TCR beta chain was recorded in a study of PD-1 blockade in classical Hodgkin lymphoma. Study-wide results and caveats: Healthy donors were reported to have higher baseline TCR diversity than newly diagnosed patients. Significantly greater TCR diversity emerged by C4D1 in CD4+ cells but not CD8+ cells.

Patients all relapsed after autologous stem cell transplantation, and there was variation in brentuximab vedotin exposure. V lost 5 bases and J 7 bases, leaving 18 bases between the germline ends. The germline V gene has CDR1 SEHNR and CDR2 FQNEAQ (reference sequence). This CDR3 has 14 residues. Assay: immunoSEQ multiplex PCR; the TCRdb copy retains only in-frame clones and omits some. The repertoire holds roughly 22,000 clones, under 70% seen once, with 5.8% in the top ten. In regard to this clone: Its specificity is not known.

This TCR was recovered from a human donor with classical Hodgkin lymphoma. The sample consisted of peripheral blood mononuclear cells (PBMCs), taken at baseline. The genes are TRBV7-9 and TRBJ2-7; tentatively, D is TRBD1 (5 bases). CDR3 nucleotide sequence: TGTGCCAGCAGCCATAAGGGGTTGGGGAAGGAGCAGTACTTC. This codes for CASSHKGLGKEQYF.